The rows below give T cell receptor beta chains drawn from one sample of a study of T cell responses to AZD1222 COVID-19 vaccine. Sequencing used immunoSEQ multiplex PCR; TCRdb keeps in-frame clones, though not all of them. The repertoire includes around 150,000 clones, more than 85% of them detected once, and roughly 1.7% sits in the top ten. Specimen: peripheral blood, collected on day 0 of AZD1222 vaccination. The receptors stem from an adult in good health. Each CDR3 is given with its conserved first and last residue. The order of the fields is clone size, V gene, D gene, J gene, CDR3 DNA, CDR3 protein. The D gene is left open where the match is weak. Clone size is given for some rows only: seen once, a few or many times, or a class if the clone is expanded.

once,TRBV19,-,TRBJ1-4,TGTGCCAGTAGTATAGGTCCCCCGGGACGGCACGAAAAACTGTTTTTT,CASSIGPPGRHEKLFF
-,TRBV28,TRBD1,TRBJ1-2,TGTGCCAGCAGTCCATCACAGGGGGCGGTAAGAGGCTACACCTTC,CASSPSQGAVRGYTF
-,TRBV7-2,TRBD2,TRBJ2-7,TGTGCCAGCAGCAGTAGAGCTAGCGGGAGTCATTCCTACGAGCAGTACTTC,CASSSRASGSHSYEQYF
-,TRBV19,TRBD1,TRBJ1-5,TGTGCCAGTAGAGGGCAGGGGGCCCTGGGCAATCAGCCCCAGCATTTT,CASRGQGALGNQPQHF
-,TRBV19,TRBD1,TRBJ1-2,TGTGCCAGTAGGAAGGACAGGGTCTTGGATGGCTACACCTTC,CASRKDRVLDGYTF
-,TRBV14,-,TRBJ2-1,TGTGCCAGCAGCACGGACATACCTTACAATGAGCAGTTCTTC,CASSTDIPYNEQFF
-,TRBV7-2,TRBD2,TRBJ2-7,TGTGCCAGCAGCTCCGGACTAGCCTGGGACTTC,CASSSGLAWDF
-,TRBV7-9,-,TRBJ2-1,TGTGCCAGCAGCTCCCCTTACAATGAGCAGTTCTTC,CASSSPYNEQFF
-,TRBV4-2,-,TRBJ1-6,TGTGCCAGCAGCCAAGATCCCGGCAGGAGCTCCTATAATTCACCCCTCCACTTT,CASSQDPGRSSYNSPLHF
-,TRBV5-6,TRBD2,TRBJ2-7,TGTGCCAGCAGGACCGGGACTACTTCCTACGAGCAGTACTTC,CASRTGTTSYEQYF
-,TRBV27,-,TRBJ1-1,TGTGCCAGCAAAAGAAACGCCGGCACTGAAGCTTTCTTT,CASKRNAGTEAFF
-,TRBV5-5,-,TRBJ1-3,TGTGCCAGCAGCTTGGTCCCCGGAAACACCATATATTTT,CASSLVPGNTIYF
-,TRBV6-2/TRBV6-3,-,TRBJ1-2,TGTGCCAGCAGTTACGCCAGGGTCGGCTACACCTTC,CASSYARVGYTF
-,TRBV4-3,-,TRBJ1-2,TGCGCCAGCAGCCAAGATGAGGCAAGATGGGGCTACACCTTC,CASSQDEARWGYTF
once,TRBV7-9,-,TRBJ1-6,TGTGCCAGCAGCTTATTAGCGTCTTTTGCGAGGTCCTATAATTCACCCCTCCACTTT,CASSLLASFARSYNSPLHF
-,TRBV18,-,TRBJ1-1,TGTGCCAGCTCTGGGACGCGAAACACTGAAGCTTTCTTT,CASSGTRNTEAFF
-,TRBV19,TRBD1,TRBJ2-7,TGTGCCAGTAGTACCGGGACAGCTAAGTCCTTAAGCTCCTACGAGCAGTACTTC,CASSTGTAKSLSSYEQYF
-,TRBV6-2/TRBV6-3,-,TRBJ1-2,TGTGCCAGCAGTTTCGAAGTGGATGGCTACACCTTC,CASSFEVDGYTF
few,TRBV4-2,-,TRBJ2-7,TGTGCCAGCAGCCCTTGGGACCGAACCTACGAGCAGTACTTC,CASSPWDRTYEQYF
few,TRBV7-3,TRBD1,TRBJ2-1,TGTGCCAGCAGCACCCCACAGGGGGTCCCTCTGGATGAGCAGTTCTTC,CASSTPQGVPLDEQFF
once,TRBV13,-,TRBJ1-2,TGTGCCAGCAGCCGGGGGGGTCTCGGTGGCTACACCTTC,CASSRGGLGGYTF
-,TRBV6-5,-,TRBJ2-2,TGTGCCAGCAGTTCCTACCGCGGGGCCAGGGAGCTGTTTTTT,CASSSYRGARELFF
once,TRBV18,-,TRBJ1-2,TGTGCCAGCTCACCACCGTCGGCGCCTTATGGCTACACCTTC,CASSPPSAPYGYTF
-,TRBV7-8,TRBD1,TRBJ1-6,TGTGCCAGCAATTACCGCCTCCGGGACAGGGTCTCACCCCTCCACTTT,CASNYRLRDRVSPLHF
once,TRBV7-2,TRBD1,TRBJ1-1,TGTGCCAGCCAGGGGGCTGAAGACACTGAAGCTTTCTTT,CASQGAEDTEAFF
-,TRBV7-2,-,TRBJ2-1,TGTGCCAGCAGCGAGAGAGGGGTCTCCTACAATGAGCAGTTCTTC,CASSERGVSYNEQFF
-,TRBV6-4,TRBD1,TRBJ2-5,TGTGCCAGCAACGCGACAGGGGCCCAGGGAAAGACCCAGTACTTC,CASNATGAQGKTQYF
-,TRBV5-1,TRBD1,TRBJ1-1,TGCGCCAGCAGCTTGGCGCAGGGGGCGGGTGAAGCTTTCTTT,CASSLAQGAGEAFF
-,TRBV29-1,-,TRBJ2-7,TGCAGCGTTGAAGGGTTCTACGAGCAGTACTTC,CSVEGFYEQYF
-,TRBV7-2,TRBD2,TRBJ2-7,TGTGCCAGCAGCCCCCTAACGGGAGGGCCGTACGAGCAGTACTTC,CASSPLTGGPYEQYF
few,TRBV6-2/TRBV6-3,TRBD2,TRBJ2-1,TGTGCCAGCAGCCGACTAGCGGGAACATACAATGAGCAGTTCTTC,CASSRLAGTYNEQFF
-,TRBV7-9,-,TRBJ1-1,TGTGCCAGCAGCTTCGGATCATTTAGGGTCGGTGACACTGAAGCTTTCTTT,CASSFGSFRVGDTEAFF
once,TRBV4-3,TRBD2,TRBJ2-7,TGCGCCAGCAGCCAAGATAAAGGGACTAGCTCCTACGAGCAGTACTTC,CASSQDKGTSSYEQYF
-,TRBV11-3,TRBD1,TRBJ2-1,TGTGCCAGCAGCTTCCCGACAGGGCACAATGAGCAGTTCTTC,CASSFPTGHNEQFF
-,TRBV7-9,-,TRBJ1-4,TGTGCCAGCAGCTACAGGAATGAAAAACTGTTTTTT,CASSYRNEKLFF
-,TRBV5-1,TRBD1,TRBJ2-1,TGCGCCAGCAGCTTGGCCGCACAGGGGGTTGGTGAGCAGTTCTTC,CASSLAAQGVGEQFF
few,TRBV7-3,-,TRBJ2-1,TGTGCCAGCAGCTCAGTCCGGGGGCGTAACTCCTACAATGAGCAGTTCTTC,CASSSVRGRNSYNEQFF
few,TRBV9,-,TRBJ1-1,TGTGCCAGCAGCGCGAGGCGGATAACAGGGCTGAACACTGAAGCTTTCTTT,CASSARRITGLNTEAFF